Included here is one T cell receptor beta chain sequence, with context. Synthetic analogs of TCR templates were spiked into every PCR. The protocol was immunoSEQ multiplex PCR, while the TCRdb copy is restricted to in-frame clones and leaves out a portion. The data contain more than 45,000 clones, around 72% of them singletons. The time point was: pretreatment peripheral blood. The sample originates from a study of PD-L1 blockade in urothelial cancer. Background on the study: Most patients, about 85% of the roughly 30, were males with bladder-origin cancer. Researchers found blood samples held a median of around 140,000 T cells.

The V gene's germline CDR1 is SQVTM and CDR2 ANQGSEA. Trimming left V 4 bases short and J 4 bases short, with 13 bases between. CDR3 length: 14 amino acids. This sample comprised PBMCs, obtained around atezolizumab (anti-PD-L1) treatment. This chain connects TRBV29-1 to TRBJ2-2; possibly TRBD1 for D (6 bases). The source of this sequence is a man between 70 and 80 years old with urothelial cancer. This CDR3 reads CSVARDIPTGELFF. CDR3 nucleotides: TGCAGCGTTGCTCGGGACATTCCCACCGGGGAGCTGTTTTTT.